The next 27 T cell receptor beta chains were all read from a single sample in a study of cytomegalovirus exposure and HLA in healthy donors. The PCR made use of 60 Vbeta and 13 Jbeta primers. Generated by immunoSEQ multiplex PCR, the TCRdb table keeps only in-frame clones and is missing some. Found here are around 200,000 clones, roughly four fifths of them singletons; the top ten hold approximately 2%. The sequencing sample was made of PBMCs. The origin of the receptors is a man in his thirties or forties in good health and CMV-seronegative.

This clone appeared a few times. The rearrangement links TRBV6-5 to TRBJ1-4; 8 nucleotides align to TRBD1. This CDR3 has 13 residues. Trimming at V came to 8 bases and at J to 8 bases, leaving 7 bases not matched to a gene. The germline gives CDR1 MNHEY, CDR2 SVGAGI. The DNA of the CDR3 is TGTGCCAGCTCGGACAGGGCTGAGGAAAAACTGTTTTTT. Its protein is CASSDRAEEKLFF.

The chain couples TRBV11-3 to TRBJ2-2, with D unresolved. The CDR3 runs to 16 residues. V shed 1 base and J shed 5 bases, with 14 bases lying between them. The germline V gene has CDR1 SGHNT and CDR2 YENEEA. The CDR3 loop is CASSLVRNRRTGELFF. The CDR3 DNA sequence: TGTGCCAGCAGCTTAGTACGGAACAGACGGACCGGGGAGCTGTTTTTT.

The CDR3 DNA reads as TGTGCCAGCAGTCCGGTCAAGGGGGCGGTGAAATCCTACGAGCAGTACTTC. Its protein is CASSPVKGAVKSYEQYF. The chain joins TRBV2 to TRBJ2-7; TRBD1 matches at 7 bases. Germline-derived CDR1 and CDR2 are SNHLY and FYNNEI. V lost 5 bases and J lost 1; bases outside the gene matches: 14. The CDR3 is 17 amino acids.

This rearrangement joins TRBV5-4 to TRBJ2-1, with 10 bases aligning to TRBD2. Per germline, CDR1 SGHNT and CDR2 YYREEE (reference sequence). J lost 8 bases, V lost 5 bases, and 7 bases had no gene match. The CDR3 is 14 amino acids. The CDR3 region is CASSNSGRFYEQFF. The CDR3 nucleotides are TGTGCCAGCAGTAATAGCGGGAGGTTCTATGAGCAGTTCTTC.

V is TRBV5-1 and J is TRBJ2-3; D may be TRBD2 (5 bases). Trimming cost V 0 bases and J 5 bases, with 19 bases left between them. The CDR3 totals 17 residues. Germline CDR1 and CDR2: SGHRS and YFSETQ. Here the CDR3 DNA reads TGCGCCAGCAGCTTGGAGGGAGCTAGTTCGATTGAAGATACGCAGTATTTT. Residues: CASSLEGASSIEDTQYF.

This clone has more than one count but fewer than ten. This chain links TRBV5-1 with TRBJ2-2; D unclear. The CDR3 sequence is 15 residues long. Trimming removed 4 bases at V and 1 base at J, with 11 bases between. Germline CDR1 SGHRS, CDR2 YFSETQ. The CDR3 sequence is CASSLANLNTGELFF. DNA of the CDR3: TGCGCCAGCAGCCTGGCTAACCTGAACACCGGGGAGCTGTTTTTT.

The chain is built from TRBV30 and TRBJ2-3; TRBD1 matches at 8 bases. This CDR3 spans 13 amino acids. The germline CDR1 and CDR2 sequences are GTSNPN and SVGIG (reference sequence). Here the CDR3 reads CAVGPGGADTQYF. In nucleotides, the CDR3 is TGTGCTGTAGGACCAGGGGGCGCAGATACGCAGTATTTT.

To note about this clone: The identical CDR3 is also encoded by other nucleotide sequences in the sample. The V and J genes are TRBV6-4 and TRBJ2-7; 10 bases are shared with TRBD2. CDR1 and CDR2 from the germline V gene are MRHNA and SNTAGT. The CDR3 length is 16 residues. The J segment lost 7 bases and the V segment lost 9 bases, leaving 18 bases of the junction unmatched. The CDR3 is CASVEGKREGRREQYF. The CDR3 DNA sequence: TGTGCCAGTGTTGAGGGTAAGCGGGAGGGCCGGAGAGAGCAGTACTTC.

The gene calls are TRBV7-2 and TRBJ1-5, with 7 bases that match TRBD1. The CDR3 is 14 amino acids. V was pared by 5 bases and J by 1 base, with 2 bases of the junction left unmatched. CDR1 is SGHTA and CDR2 is FQGNSA in the germline V gene. The CDR3 protein is CASSPTGSNQPQHF. CDR3 bases: TGTGCCAGCAGCCCGACAGGGAGCAATCAGCCCCAGCATTTT.

The rearrangement links TRBV28 to TRBJ1-2; 8 bases are a match to TRBD1. The CDR3 is 14 amino acids. Germline loops: CDR1 MDHEN, CDR2 SYDVKM. After removal of 3 bases from V and 8 bases from J, the junction contained 8 bases not matched to a gene. Here the CDR3 reads CASSFPPTGAGYTF. The CDR3 DNA sequence: TGTGCCAGCAGTTTCCCCCCGACAGGGGCGGGCTACACCTTC.

This clone was recorded a few times. The V and J genes are TRBV7-6 and TRBJ2-2; D possibly corresponds to TRBD2 (5 bases). Germline V CDR1 and CDR2: SGHVS, FNYEAQ. Trimming shortened V by 1 base and J by 7 bases, and 19 bases separated the two germline ends. The CDR3 is made up of 17 amino acids. For the CDR3, the DNA is TGTGCCAGCAGCTTAGGAGGGTCCCCCCCCCGGTTCGGGGAGCTGTTTTTT. Translated: CASSLGGSPPRFGELFF.

This clone was recorded once. The chain has TRBV6-4 and TRBJ2-3; D is uncertain. CDR1 MRHNA and CDR2 SNTAGT come from the germline V gene. The V end was cut by 6 bases, the J end by 0 bases, with 16 bases between. CDR3 size: 16 residues. Here the CDR3 DNA reads TGTGCCAGCAGCGCCCGTCCCACTCCTAGCACAGATACGCAGTATTTT. Translated, it gives CASSARPTPSTDTQYF.

The V gene is TRBV7-2, the J gene TRBJ1-1, with D maybe TRBD1 (5 bases). This CDR3 has 15 amino acids. Per germline, CDR1 SGHTA and CDR2 FQGNSA. With 6 bases removed from V and 5 bases from J, the gap between germline ends came to 19 bases. CDR3 amino acids: CASRSAEWGRTEAFF. The CDR3 bases are TGTGCCAGCAGATCAGCGGAGTGGGGGAGGACTGAAGCTTTCTTT.

The chain combines TRBV19 with TRBJ2-5; the D gene is possibly TRBD2 (5 bases). The CDR3 is made up of 13 amino acids. Germline V gives CDR1 LNHDA, CDR2 SQIVND (reference sequence). V gave up 7 bases and J gave up 2 bases, with 11 bases separating them. The CDR3 is CASNGKVQETQYF. DNA of the CDR3: TGTGCCAGTAACGGGAAAGTGCAAGAGACCCAGTACTTC.

V gene TRBV28 combines with J gene TRBJ1-5; 7 nucleotides align to TRBD1. With 5 bases clipped from V and 4 bases from J, the junction kept 11 bases outside the gene matches. CDR1 is MDHEN, CDR2 SYDVKM, per germline. CDR3 length: 16 residues. DNA for the CDR3: TGTGCCAGCAGTCCACGACAGGGCTCGGGAAATCAGCCCCAGCATTTT. This sequence encodes CASSPRQGSGNQPQHF.

The chain links TRBV7-9 to TRBJ1-5; the match to TRBD1 covers 7 bases. Trimming took 4 bases from V and 0 from J; bases not matched to a gene: 9. The length of the CDR3 is 17 residues. Germline V gene data show CDR1 as SEHNR and CDR2 as FQNEAQ (reference sequence). The CDR3 sequence: CASSSSTGRYSNQPQHF. Here the CDR3 DNA reads TGTGCCAGCAGCTCCTCGACAGGGCGGTATAGCAATCAGCCCCAGCATTTT.

The gene calls are TRBV27 and TRBJ2-2; D possibly corresponds to TRBD2 (5 bases). V lost 2 bases and J 3 bases, leaving 13 bases between the germline ends. Germline CDR1 reads MNHEY; CDR2 reads SMNVEV (reference sequence). The CDR3 extends over 16 amino acids. DNA for the CDR3: TGTGCCAGCAGTTTAGAGGGATGGGTCGACACCGGGGAGCTGTTTTTT. The encoded protein is CASSLEGWVDTGELFF.

This clone was seen a handful of times. Other DNA sequences from this sample encode an identical CDR3 as well. The V call is TRBV6-5, the J call TRBJ1-1; D is ambiguous. The CDR3 has 12 amino acids. V lost 5 bases to trimming and J lost 3 bases, with 7 bases between them. The germline CDR1 and CDR2 sequences are MNHEY and SVGAGI. For the CDR3, the DNA is TGTGCCAGCAGTCGCGGAGACACTGAAGCTTTCTTT. Translation: CASSRGDTEAFF.

The chain uses TRBV10-3 and TRBJ2-3; 7 nucleotides agree with TRBD2. Trimming removed 3 bases from V and 3 bases from J; junction bases left unmatched: 6. The germline gives CDR1 ENHRY, CDR2 SYGVKD. The CDR3 totals 15 residues. CDR3 sequence (DNA): TGTGCCATCAGTGACGTCGAGCGGGGTACAGATACGCAGTATTTT. Protein product: CAISDVERGTDTQYF.

CDR3 in DNA: TGCAGCGTTGGAGGGTCTAACTATGGCTACACCTTC. It codes for CSVGGSNYGYTF. This chain connects TRBV29-1 to TRBJ1-2, with D unclear. CDR1 and CDR2 (germline): SQVTM, ANQGSEA. V was shortened by 4 bases and J by 0 bases, with 6 bases between the two germline ends. The CDR3 is made up of 12 amino acids. Looking up the rest from reference TRBV29-1 and TRBJ1-2 gives the full variable domain: SAVISQKPSRDICQRGTSLTIQCQVDSQVTMMFWYRQQPGQSLTLIATANQGSEATYESGFVIDKFPISRPNLTFSTLTVSNMSPEDSSIYLCSVGGSNYGYTFGSGTRLTVV.

V and J are TRBV7-8 and TRBJ2-3, with 9 bases that match TRBD2. The V segment lost 0 bases and the J segment 4 bases; nucleotides outside the gene matches: 8. There are 17 residues in the CDR3. Germline V gives CDR1 SGHVS, CDR2 FQNEAQ. CDR3 nucleotide sequence: TGTGCCAGCAGCTTAGCGAGGATAGCGGGAGTGTCAGATACGCAGTATTTT. As protein: CASSLARIAGVSDTQYF.

On this clone: Other DNA sequences from this sample encode an identical CDR3 as well. The V gene is TRBV5-6, the J gene TRBJ2-2, with 11 positions matching TRBD2. The ends lost 4 bases at V and 2 bases at J; junction bases unmatched: 10. Per the germline V gene, CDR1 is SGHDT and CDR2 is YYEEEE. The CDR3 extends over 18 amino acids. The CDR3 coding sequence is TGTGCCAGCAGCATGCCCGGAACTAGCGGGAGAAACACCGGGGAGCTGTTTTTT. Encoded protein: CASSMPGTSGRNTGELFF.

V gene TRBV7-9 combines with J gene TRBJ2-7; D might be TRBD2 (5 bases). V was trimmed by 5 bases and J by 1 base, leaving 15 bases between them. Germline V gene lookup returns CDR1 SEHNR and CDR2 FQNEAQ (reference sequence). This CDR3 region has 15 residues. This CDR3 is CASSRTGTGSYEQYF. In nucleotides, the CDR3 is TGTGCCAGCAGCCGAACGGGCACGGGATCCTACGAGCAGTACTTC.

The chain links TRBV4-1 to TRBJ2-7; 8 nucleotides match TRBD2. Germline CDR1 and CDR2: MGHRA and YSYEKL. The trim removed 3 bases at V and 4 bases at J, leaving 5 bases unmatched. The CDR3 has 14 amino acids. This CDR3 is CASSQRTSQYEQYF. The CDR3 coding sequence is TGCGCCAGCAGCCAGAGGACTAGCCAATACGAGCAGTACTTC.

This chain connects TRBV18 to TRBJ2-1, with D possibly being TRBD2 (5 bases). V gave up 3 bases and J gave up 4 bases, with 7 bases separating them. Germline V lookup: CDR1 KGHSH, CDR2 LQKENI. The CDR3 consists of 13 residues. CDR3 DNA: TGTGCCAGCTCACCCGGGATGTACAATGAGCAGTTCTTC. Translation: CASSPGMYNEQFF.

This clone was observed a single time. This chain connects TRBV28 to TRBJ2-5; perhaps TRBD2 as D (5 bases). The CDR3 totals 14 residues. Trimming cost V 6 bases and J 4 bases, with 15 bases left between them. Germline lookup yields CDR1 MDHEN and CDR2 SYDVKM. The CDR3 is CASSTRASGETQYF. The DNA of the CDR3 is TGTGCCAGCAGCACTCGGGCCAGCGGAGAGACCCAGTACTTC.

This clone came up once. The chain recombines TRBV5-4 with TRBJ1-1, with 9 bases matching TRBD1. CDR1 is SGHNT and CDR2 is YYREEE in the germline V gene (reference sequence). CDR3 length equals 16 residues. V shed 3 bases, J shed 4 bases, and the junction held 10 bases outside the gene matches. CDR3 protein: CASSSGTGNSGTEAFF. The DNA for the CDR3 is TGTGCCAGCAGCTCCGGGACAGGGAACAGTGGCACTGAAGCTTTCTTT. The full variable domain, rest sourced from reference TRBV5-4 and TRBJ1-1, is ETGVTQSPTHLIKTRGQQVTLRCSSQSGHNTVSWYQQALGQGPQFIFQYYREEENGRGNFPPRFSGLQFPNYSSELNVNALELDDSALYLCASSSGTGNSGTEAFFGQGTRLTVV.